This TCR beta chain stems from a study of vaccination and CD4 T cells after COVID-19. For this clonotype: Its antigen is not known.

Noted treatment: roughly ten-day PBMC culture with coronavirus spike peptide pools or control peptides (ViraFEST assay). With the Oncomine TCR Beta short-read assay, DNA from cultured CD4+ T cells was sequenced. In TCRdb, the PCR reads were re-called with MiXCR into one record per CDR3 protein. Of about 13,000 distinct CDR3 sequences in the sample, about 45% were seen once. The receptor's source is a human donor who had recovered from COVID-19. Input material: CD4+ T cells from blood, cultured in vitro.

The CDR3 protein is CASSPFRDSNQPQHF. The CDR3 DNA reads TGTGCCAGCAGCCCCTTCAGAGATAGCAATCAGCCCCAGCATTTT. V usage is TRBV7-2 and J usage is TRBJ1-5; D gene uncertain. Germline lookup yields CDR1 SGHTA and CDR2 FQGNSA. The CDR3 runs 15 residues. V was trimmed by 5 bases and J by 0 bases, leaving 11 bases between them.